The following is a TCR beta chain sequence with its context. No antigen is known for it. Looked up from germline, CDR1 is SGDLS and CDR2 is YYNGEE. The CDR3 is 15 residues long. Trimming at V came to 4 bases and at J to 3 bases, leaving 8 bases not matched to a gene. The record originates from a study of cytomegalovirus exposure and HLA in healthy donors. Study-level results: Previously analyzed data showed that most TCR beta V segments were productive at a frequency of about 87% or about 30%. It was about 150 TCR beta chains that were listed as cytomegalovirus-associated. Later genetic work tied a missense DCLRE1C variant to beta-chain V and J trimming.

It was with 60 Vbeta and 13 Jbeta primers that the PCR ran. Original processing notes: Later work found 65 million to 100 million unique TCR beta chains, with 10 million to 14 million shared. Measured with immunoSEQ multiplex PCR; TCRdb has only the in-frame clones, and not every one. The V and J calls and clone size were taken over from that table, and D and trimming were inferred from the DNA. The top ten hold more than 7% of the sample, which has about 120,000 clones, roughly 80% seen once. The material sequenced was PBMCs. This clonotype was obtained from a female donor in good health and CMV-seropositive. The chain carries TRBV9 and TRBJ2-7, with 9 bases fitting TRBD2. The CDR3 is CASSSLASGDYEQYF. DNA of the CDR3: TGTGCCAGCAGCTCCCTAGCTAGCGGGGACTACGAGCAGTACTTC. The complete variable domain, with remaining parts taken from reference TRBV9 and TRBJ2-7, reads DSGVTQTPKHLITATGQRVTLRCSPRSGDLSVYWYQQSLDQGLQFLIQYYNGEERAKGNILERFSAQQFPDLHSELNLSSLELGDSALYFCASSSLASGDYEQYFGPGTRLTVT.